A single sample is the source of the 3 T cell receptor beta chains below, sequenced in a study of graft-versus-host responses after intestinal transplantation. The authors processed graft tissue to release intraepithelial and lamina propria lymphocytes. The assay was immunoSEQ multiplex PCR, and TCRdb's table has in-frame clones only and misses some. The sample shows around 18,000 clones, 65% to 90% of them seen only once. Sequences were derived from ileum tissue, sampled 17 days after transplant. All receptors come from a human patient who received an intestinal transplant, so some T cells may come from the graft donor.

CDR3 coding DNA: TGTGCCAGCAGTCCGCGCGGACAGCCCCAGCATTTT. This gives the protein CASSPRGQPQHF. The V and J genes are TRBV27 and TRBJ1-5; D gene uncertain. The CDR3 length is 12 residues. Per the germline V gene, CDR1 is MNHEY and CDR2 is SMNVEV (reference sequence). Trimming pared 5 bases from V and 7 bases from J, leaving 9 bases between.

This sequence joins TRBV11-2 and TRBJ1-1; D might be TRBD1 (5 bases). Deletions cut 5 bases from V and 5 bases from J, with 27 bases between. The V gene's germline CDR1 is SGHAT and CDR2 FQNNGV. This CDR3 is 18 amino acids long. CDR3 amino acids: CASSPSPLTDMGRTEAFF. The CDR3, as DNA: TGTGCCAGCAGCCCATCCCCGCTGACGGATATGGGACGGACTGAAGCTTTCTTT.

The chain has TRBV6-5 and TRBJ1-1, with TRBD1 matching over 8 bases. Germline V gene data show CDR1 as MNHEY and CDR2 as SVGAGI. The length of the CDR3 is 13 residues. V lost 6 bases, J lost 5 bases, and 5 bases stayed unmatched. The CDR3 coding sequence is TGTGCCAGCAGAGACAGGGGTTTTACTGAAGCTTTCTTT. It codes for CASRDRGFTEAFF.